The 21 T cell receptor beta chains reported below all come from one sample, sequenced in a study of control samples from healthy donors and cancer patients (dated by TCRdb to the early 2020s). The library was prepared using the immunoSEQ multiplex PCR assay. TCRdb took over this immuneACCESS table, retaining in-frame rearrangements with V and J assigned. Such tables are incomplete; in checked studies, under half of the missing clones stem from an unresolved V gene, and the remainder is unexplained. This sample gives about 65,000 clones in total; less than 95% of them show up just once. Roughly 1.2% of the sample lies in the top ten. Sequenced: PBMCs. The receptors derive from a woman aged 45-60 years with colorectal cancer.

The V call is TRBV5-1, the J call TRBJ2-1; 7 bases are a match to TRBD2. This CDR3 comprises 16 residues. Germline CDR1 and CDR2: SGHRS and YFSETQ. Trimming cost V 0 bases and J 1 base; bases outside gene matches: 4. The CDR3, as DNA: TGCGCCAGCAGCTTGGGAGAGCGGGGATCCTACAATGAGCAGTTCTTC. Protein: CASSLGERGSYNEQFF.

The chain recombines TRBV12-3 or TRBV12-4 with TRBJ2-7; 7 bases align to TRBD1. V was clipped by 6 bases and J by 2 bases; unmatched bases: 4. The CDR3 is 13 amino acids. This CDR3 reads CASSADRAYEQYF. In DNA, the CDR3 is TGTGCCAGCAGCGCAGACAGGGCCTACGAGCAGTACTTC.

This clone was found once. The chain recombines TRBV11-2 with TRBJ1-3; 7 bases are a match to TRBD1. The V gene end was trimmed by 2 bases and the J gene end by 0 bases; junction bases not matched to a gene: 7. Germline lookup yields CDR1 SGHAT and CDR2 FQNNGV. The CDR3 is 17 amino acids. The CDR3 sequence: CASSLLAGGHSGNTIYF. The DNA for the CDR3 is TGTGCCAGCAGCTTACTCGCAGGGGGGCACTCTGGAAACACCATATATTTT. The full variable domain, rest sourced from reference TRBV11-2 and TRBJ1-3, is EAGVAQSPRYKIIEKRQSVAFWCNPISGHATLYWYQQILGQGPKLLIQFQNNGVVDDSQLPKDRFSAERLKGVDSTLKIQPAKLEDSAVYLCASSLLAGGHSGNTIYFGEGSWLTVV.

The chain has TRBV27 and TRBJ2-3; D unclear. In germline, CDR1 is MNHEY, CDR2 SMNVEV (reference sequence). Trimming shortened V by 5 bases and J by 0 bases, and 9 bases separated the two germline ends. The CDR3 spans 14 residues. This chain's CDR3 is CASSHLKSTDTQYF. The CDR3, as DNA: TGTGCCAGCAGTCACCTAAAGAGCACAGATACGCAGTATTTT.

The gene calls are TRBV5-1 and TRBJ1-1; D may be TRBD1 (5 bases). The V end lost 4 bases, the J end lost 1 base, and 17 bases lay between the germline ends. The CDR3 contains 16 residues. Germline V CDR1 and CDR2: SGHRS, YFSETQ. The CDR3 DNA reads TGCGCCAGCAGCCCAAGACAGACCCGAGGGAACACTGAAGCTTTCTTT. Translating gives CASSPRQTRGNTEAFF. Full variable domain (outside the CDR3, taken from reference TRBV5-1 and TRBJ1-1): KAGVTQTPRYLIKTRGQQVTLSCSPISGHRSVSWYQQTPGQGLQFLFEYFSETQRNKGNFPGRFSGRQFSNSRSEMNVSTLELGDSALYLCASSPRQTRGNTEAFFGQGTRLTVV.

V usage is TRBV29-1 and J usage is TRBJ2-7; 7 nucleotides match TRBD1. Per the germline V gene, CDR1 is SQVTM and CDR2 is ANQGSEA. The J segment lost 3 bases and the V segment lost 0 bases, leaving 14 bases of the junction unmatched. This CDR3 is 17 amino acids long. The CDR3 here is CSVEDGSTRQGNYEQYF. The CDR3 DNA is TGCAGCGTTGAAGATGGCTCAACCCGACAGGGCAACTACGAGCAGTACTTC.

The J gene is TRBJ2-2, the V gene TRBV27; 9 nucleotides agree with TRBD1. This CDR3 is built from 18 residues. The trim removed 6 bases at V and 3 bases at J, leaving 14 bases unmatched. Germline V gives CDR1 MNHEY, CDR2 SMNVEV (reference sequence). The CDR3: CASRITGQGNWYTGELFF. As DNA, the CDR3 is TGTGCCAGCAGGATAACGGGACAGGGAAATTGGTACACCGGGGAGCTGTTTTTT.

The chain recombines TRBV7-6 with TRBJ2-1, with TRBD1 matching over 8 bases. The V gene's germline CDR1 is SGHVS and CDR2 FNYEAQ. The CDR3 is 17 residues long. J gave up 0 bases and V 2 bases, and 6 bases lay outside the gene matches. The CDR3 is CASSLMAGTGSYNEQFF. Here the CDR3 DNA reads TGTGCCAGCAGCTTAATGGCCGGGACAGGCTCCTACAATGAGCAGTTCTTC.

J is TRBJ1-5 and V is TRBV19; unclear D gene. CDR1 and CDR2 from the germline V gene are LNHDA and SQIVND (reference sequence). V shed 0 bases and J shed 3 bases, with 9 bases lying between them. This CDR3 spans 15 amino acids. The CDR3 protein is CASSIDSGFNQPQHF. For the CDR3, the DNA is TGTGCCAGTAGTATAGATTCGGGTTTCAATCAGCCCCAGCATTTT.

The chain joins TRBV6-1 to TRBJ2-5; unclear D gene. CDR1 and CDR2 from the germline V gene are MNHNS and SASEGT. V lost 2 bases to trimming and J lost 2 bases, with 9 bases between them. CDR3 size: 14 residues. The CDR3 is CASSEPVIQETQYF. CDR3 DNA: TGTGCCAGCAGTGAACCAGTGATACAAGAGACCCAGTACTTC.

The J gene is TRBJ1-2, the V gene TRBV11-2; D gene uncertain. Germline-derived CDR1 and CDR2 are SGHAT and FQNNGV. CDR3 size: 13 residues. V dropped 5 bases and J dropped 6 bases, with 13 bases sitting between them. CDR3 loop: CASSREFTDGYTF. The CDR3 coding sequence is TGTGCCAGCAGCCGAGAATTCACGGATGGCTACACCTTC.

The rearrangement joins TRBV5-4 to TRBJ2-7; D might be TRBD1 (5 bases). The germline gives CDR1 SGHNT, CDR2 YYREEE (reference sequence). This CDR3 is built from 13 residues. The ends were cut back, 0 bases at V and 6 bases at J, with 10 bases in the middle. CDR3 sequence (DNA): TGTGCCAGCAGCTTGGTGGGCCAGGGCGAGCAGTACTTC. Protein product: CASSLVGQGEQYF.

For the CDR3, the DNA is TGTGCCAGCAGTTACGTAGGTGGCGAGACCCAGTACTTC. Its protein product is CASSYVGGETQYF. The V gene is TRBV6-6, the J gene TRBJ2-5; D gene uncertain. Trimming took off 2 bases at V and 5 bases at J, with 9 bases between the two ends. Germline V gives CDR1 MNHNY, CDR2 SVGAGI (reference sequence). This CDR3 has 13 amino acids.

The chain is built from TRBV27 and TRBJ1-1; 7 bases map to TRBD1. CDR3 size: 14 residues. The J segment lost 1 base and the V segment lost 5 bases, leaving 4 bases of the junction unmatched. Germline CDR1 MNHEY, CDR2 SMNVEV (reference sequence). The CDR3 loop is CASSQQGRNTEAFF. The CDR3 DNA reads as TGTGCCAGCAGTCAACAGGGGCGGAACACTGAAGCTTTCTTT.

The chain joins TRBV24-1 to TRBJ2-1, with 11 nucleotides matching TRBD1. The germline V gene encodes CDR1 KGHDR and CDR2 SFDVKD. This CDR3 is 19 amino acids long. V dropped 9 bases and J dropped 8; count of bases not matched to a gene: 23. The CDR3 is CATAKGTGGISGGRHEQFF. The CDR3 nucleotides are TGTGCCACCGCGAAAGGGACAGGGGGAATTAGCGGGGGCCGCCATGAGCAGTTCTTC.

The rearrangement joins TRBV7-9 to TRBJ2-3; the match to TRBD2 covers 11 bases. Trimming took 5 bases from V and 6 from J; bases not matched to a gene: 7. The CDR3 runs to 15 residues. Germline CDR1 reads SEHNR; CDR2 reads FQNEAQ (reference sequence). The CDR3 is CASSRLAGQVDTQYF. The CDR3 bases are TGTGCCAGCAGCCGACTAGCGGGGCAAGTGGATACGCAGTATTTT.

The chain is built from TRBV6-6 and TRBJ1-5; 9 nucleotides line up with TRBD1. Germline V CDR1 and CDR2: MNHNY, SVGAGI (reference sequence). V was pared by 5 bases and J by 5 bases, with 4 bases of the junction left unmatched. The CDR3 spans 14 residues. CDR3 amino acids: CASSGQGRHQPQHF. The CDR3, as DNA: TGTGCCAGCAGTGGACAGGGGCGGCATCAGCCCCAGCATTTT.

The chain employs TRBV28 and TRBJ1-2; weak D call: TRBD1 (6 bases). V was shortened by 4 bases and J by 0 bases, with 24 bases between the two germline ends. Germline CDR1 MDHEN, CDR2 SYDVKM. The length of the CDR3 is 19 residues. The CDR3 protein is CASSSQPAITGRPNYGYTF. The CDR3 nucleotides read TGTGCCAGCAGTTCCCAACCCGCAATAACAGGGCGACCTAACTATGGCTACACCTTC.

This chain uses TRBV7-2 with TRBJ2-2, with 15 positions matching TRBD2. V gave up 2 bases and J gave up 6 bases; unmatched junction bases: 4. This CDR3 has 17 residues. The germline V gene has CDR1 SGHTA and CDR2 FQGNSA. The CDR3 sequence is CASSLQGTSGGSGELFF. The DNA for the CDR3 is TGTGCCAGCAGCTTACAAGGGACTAGCGGGGGGTCCGGGGAGCTGTTTTTT.

This chain uses TRBV12-3 or TRBV12-4 with TRBJ2-7; D is uncertain. V lost 8 bases, J lost 6 bases, and 14 bases lay in between. This CDR3 has 12 amino acids. Here the CDR3 reads CASLGDPGEQYF. The DNA for the CDR3 is TGTGCCAGCCTTGGAGACCCAGGCGAGCAGTACTTC.

This chain joins TRBV6-6 and TRBJ2-5; D possibly corresponds to TRBD2 (5 bases). Germline loops: CDR1 MNHNY, CDR2 SVGAGI (reference sequence). V shed 7 bases and J shed 0 bases, with 12 bases lying between them. The CDR3 is 14 residues long. In DNA form, the CDR3 reads TGTGCCAGCACCGGACTGGGGTACCAAGAGACCCAGTACTTC. It codes for CASTGLGYQETQYF.